This TCR beta chain was identified in a study of long-term antiretroviral therapy in people with HIV. Study at large: Samples collected earliest predate the 2015 immediate-ART recommendation by about a decade.

Concerning this clone itself: Antigen specificity is unknown.

Survey-level resolution applied to immunoSEQ assay v3.0. The table came from immunoSEQ multiplex PCR; TCRdb's copy has only in-frame clones and leaves some out. The repertoire holds roughly 20,000 clones, approximately 86% seen once, with about 10% in the top ten. Samples held roughly 0.95-11 million cryopreserved PBMC, and DNA extraction followed. Deletions cut 7 bases from V and 6 bases from J, with 19 bases between. The CDR3 has 14 residues. Per germline, CDR1 SNHLY and CDR2 FYNNEI. Study-level results: Control repertoires displayed wider CDR3 length ranges than the HIV repertoires.

This chain uses TRBV2 with TRBJ2-7; no firm D call. Sequenced material: unsorted PBMCs, taken 0.5 years after starting antiretroviral therapy. The source of this sequence is a man aged 35-49 years with HIV. DNA of the CDR3: TGTGCCAGCATGGGAAGTCTACTCACGGGCGAGCAGTACTTC. Amino acids: CASMGSLLTGEQYF.